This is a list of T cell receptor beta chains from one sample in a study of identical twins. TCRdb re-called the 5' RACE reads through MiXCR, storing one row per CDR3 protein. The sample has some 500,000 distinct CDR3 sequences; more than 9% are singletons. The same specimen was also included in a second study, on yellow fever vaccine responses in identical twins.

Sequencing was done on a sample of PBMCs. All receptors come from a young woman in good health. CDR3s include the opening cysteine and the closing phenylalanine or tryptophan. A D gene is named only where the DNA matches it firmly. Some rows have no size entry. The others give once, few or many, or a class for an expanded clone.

CDR3 protein: CASSYRQGAYNEQFF; CDR3 DNA: TGTGCCAGCAGCTACCGACAGGGCGCCTACAATGAGCAGTTCTTC; D gene: TRBD1; V gene: TRBV11-1; clone size: many; J gene: TRBJ2-1
CDR3 protein: CSAKQGIEQYF; CDR3 DNA: TGCAGTGCTAAACAGGGTATCGAGCAGTACTTC; D gene: .; V gene: TRBV20-1; clone size: .; J gene: TRBJ2-7
CDR3 protein: CAIGSGHPSSYEQYF; CDR3 DNA: TGTGCCATCGGATCGGGACACCCCTCCTCCTACGAGCAGTACTTC; D gene: .; V gene: TRBV10-3; clone size: .; J gene: TRBJ2-7
CDR3 protein: CASSSRASNTEAFF; CDR3 DNA: TGTGCCAGCAGCTCTCGGGCCTCGAACACTGAAGCTTTCTTT; D gene: .; V gene: TRBV7-9; clone size: many; J gene: TRBJ1-1
CDR3 protein: CASSYAPGLAGGGQYF; CDR3 DNA: TGTGCCAGCAGTTATGCGCCGGGACTAGCGGGGGGGGGCCAGTACTTC; D gene: TRBD2; V gene: TRBV6-5; clone size: few; J gene: TRBJ2-5
CDR3 protein: CASSTLYSGANVLTF; CDR3 DNA: TGTGCCAGCAGTACATTATACTCTGGGGCCAACGTCCTGACTTTC; D gene: .; V gene: TRBV28; clone size: .; J gene: TRBJ2-6
CDR3 protein: CASSQAHTSEVSLEQYF; CDR3 DNA: TGCGCCAGCAGCCAAGCTCACACTAGCGAGGTTTCGCTCGAGCAGTACTTC; D gene: TRBD2; V gene: TRBV4-3; clone size: .; J gene: TRBJ2-7
CDR3 protein: CASSYPQITEQYF; CDR3 DNA: TGTGCCAGCAGTTACCCCCAGATTACCGAGCAGTACTTC; D gene: .; V gene: TRBV6-6; clone size: .; J gene: TRBJ2-7
CDR3 protein: CASSQGGIYEQYF; CDR3 DNA: TGTGCCAGCAGCCAAGGAGGTATATACGAGCAGTACTTC; D gene: .; V gene: TRBV3-1; clone size: many; J gene: TRBJ2-7
CDR3 protein: CASSQGLGTGANTEAFF; CDR3 DNA: TGTGCCAGCAGCCAAGGCCTGGGGACAGGGGCAAACACTGAAGCTTTCTTT; D gene: TRBD1; V gene: TRBV14; clone size: .; J gene: TRBJ1-1
CDR3 protein: CASRAPGTAYNEQFF; CDR3 DNA: TGTGCCAGCAGGGCCCCCGGGACAGCCTACAATGAGCAGTTCTTC; D gene: TRBD1; V gene: TRBV9; clone size: .; J gene: TRBJ2-1
CDR3 protein: CASSRDKLTYEQYF; CDR3 DNA: TGTGCCAGCAGTCGTGATAAACTAACCTACGAGCAGTACTTC; D gene: .; V gene: TRBV2; clone size: many; J gene: TRBJ2-7
CDR3 protein: CAWSAGGAPYEQYF; CDR3 DNA: TGTGCCTGGAGTGCCGGAGGAGCCCCCTACGAGCAGTACTTC; D gene: .; V gene: TRBV30; clone size: .; J gene: TRBJ2-7
CDR3 protein: CASSSPVGLAGSYEQYF; CDR3 DNA: TGTGCCAGCAGTTCTCCCGTGGGCCTAGCGGGATCCTACGAGCAGTACTTC; D gene: TRBD2; V gene: TRBV6-2/TRBV6-3; clone size: .; J gene: TRBJ2-7
CDR3 protein: CAISEDSPQGAQYF; CDR3 DNA: TGTGCCATCAGCGAGGACAGCCCACAGGGGGCCCAGTACTTC; D gene: TRBD1; V gene: TRBV10-3; clone size: .; J gene: TRBJ2-5
CDR3 protein: CASSLLLEQPQHF; CDR3 DNA: TGTGCCAGCAGCTTGCTTCTGGAACAGCCCCAGCATTTT; D gene: .; V gene: TRBV5-6; clone size: many; J gene: TRBJ1-5
CDR3 protein: CASSSTSGGETQYF; CDR3 DNA: TGCGCCAGCAGCTCTACTAGCGGGGGAGAGACCCAGTACTTC; D gene: TRBD2; V gene: TRBV5-1; clone size: many; J gene: TRBJ2-5
CDR3 protein: CASSQDDRPSSYNEQFF; CDR3 DNA: TGCGCCAGCAGCCAAGACGACAGGCCTAGCTCCTACAATGAGCAGTTCTTC; D gene: .; V gene: TRBV4-1; clone size: many; J gene: TRBJ2-1
CDR3 protein: CASSDLDRGGPQHF; CDR3 DNA: TGTGCCAGCAGTGACCTAGACAGGGGTGGGCCCCAGCATTTT; D gene: TRBD1; V gene: TRBV2; clone size: few; J gene: TRBJ1-5
CDR3 protein: CASSQDNDPSYEQYF; CDR3 DNA: TGCGCCAGCAGCCAAGATAACGACCCGAGCTACGAGCAGTACTTC; D gene: .; V gene: TRBV4-3; clone size: few; J gene: TRBJ2-7
CDR3 protein: CASSIGVTGELFF; CDR3 DNA: TGTGCCAGCAGCATTGGGGTCACCGGGGAGCTGTTTTTT; D gene: .; V gene: TRBV14; clone size: .; J gene: TRBJ2-2
CDR3 protein: CASTLSGRSNQPQHF; CDR3 DNA: TGTGCCAGCACCCTCTCGGGTAGGAGCAATCAGCCCCAGCATTTT; D gene: .; V gene: TRBV12-3/TRBV12-4; clone size: .; J gene: TRBJ1-5
CDR3 protein: CATKPGQGVYEQYF; CDR3 DNA: TGTGCCACCAAACCGGGACAGGGGGTCTACGAGCAGTACTTC; D gene: TRBD1; V gene: TRBV2; clone size: .; J gene: TRBJ2-7
CDR3 protein: CASSDDWTRNEQFF; CDR3 DNA: TGTGCCAGCAGCGACGACTGGACCCGCAATGAGCAGTTCTTC; D gene: .; V gene: TRBV7-8; clone size: .; J gene: TRBJ2-1
CDR3 protein: CASSLVLAGGETQYF; CDR3 DNA: TGCGCCAGCAGCTTGGTTCTAGCGGGGGGTGAGACCCAGTACTTC; D gene: TRBD2; V gene: TRBV5-1; clone size: many; J gene: TRBJ2-5
CDR3 protein: CASSRTGTVIQETQYF; CDR3 DNA: TGTGCCAGCAGCCGAACCGGGACAGTTATTCAAGAGACCCAGTACTTC; D gene: TRBD1; V gene: TRBV7-6; clone size: few; J gene: TRBJ2-5
CDR3 protein: CASSALGVMNTEAFF; CDR3 DNA: TGTGCCAGCAGCGCCCTAGGGGTAATGAACACTGAAGCTTTCTTT; D gene: .; V gene: TRBV7-9; clone size: .; J gene: TRBJ1-1
CDR3 protein: CASSLTSGRNYEQYF; CDR3 DNA: TGTGCCAGCAGCCTTACTAGCGGGAGGAACTACGAGCAGTACTTC; D gene: TRBD2; V gene: TRBV3-1; clone size: .; J gene: TRBJ2-7
CDR3 protein: CASSEGPDPYEQYF; CDR3 DNA: TGTGCCAGCAGCGAGGGACCGGACCCCTACGAGCAGTACTTC; D gene: .; V gene: TRBV9; clone size: many; J gene: TRBJ2-7
CDR3 protein: CATSEPPGLAGVGLETQYF; CDR3 DNA: TGTGCCACCAGTGAGCCACCGGGACTAGCGGGAGTGGGCTTAGAGACCCAGTACTTC; D gene: TRBD2; V gene: TRBV24-1; clone size: many; J gene: TRBJ2-5
CDR3 protein: CASSDTPGHALQTQYF; CDR3 DNA: TGCGCCAGCAGCGACACGCCGGGACACGCCCTACAGACCCAGTACTTC; D gene: .; V gene: TRBV5-1; clone size: once; J gene: TRBJ2-5
CDR3 protein: CSVGPGQGYGYTF; CDR3 DNA: TGCAGCGTTGGGCCGGGACAGGGGTATGGCTACACCTTC; D gene: TRBD1; V gene: TRBV29-1; clone size: few; J gene: TRBJ1-2
CDR3 protein: CASSPRLRTNEEKLFF; CDR3 DNA: TGTGCCAGCAGTCCCCGCCTTCGGACAAATGAAGAAAAACTGTTTTTT; D gene: .; V gene: TRBV28; clone size: many; J gene: TRBJ1-4
CDR3 protein: CATTDTSYEQYF; CDR3 DNA: TGCGCCACCACTGACACCTCCTACGAGCAGTACTTC; D gene: .; V gene: TRBV10-2; clone size: .; J gene: TRBJ2-7
CDR3 protein: CASSLVPSESYEQYF; CDR3 DNA: TGTGCCAGCAGCTTAGTTCCTAGCGAGTCCTACGAGCAGTACTTC; D gene: .; V gene: TRBV7-2; clone size: .; J gene: TRBJ2-7
CDR3 protein: CATTEPGQEYTGELFF; CDR3 DNA: TGTGCCACTACTGAACCGGGACAGGAATACACCGGGGAGCTGTTTTTT; D gene: TRBD1; V gene: TRBV27; clone size: many; J gene: TRBJ2-2
CDR3 protein: CASSRGSGGSYEQYF; CDR3 DNA: TGCGCCAGCAGCCGGGGTAGCGGGGGCTCCTACGAGCAGTACTTC; D gene: TRBD2; V gene: TRBV4-3; clone size: few; J gene: TRBJ2-7
CDR3 protein: CASTGVWETQYF; CDR3 DNA: TGTGCCAGCACAGGGGTTTGGGAGACCCAGTACTTC; D gene: .; V gene: TRBV7-8; clone size: many; J gene: TRBJ2-5
CDR3 protein: CASSLAGQEEEKLFF; CDR3 DNA: TGTGCCAGCAGCTTAGCGGGACAGGAGGAAGAAAAACTGTTTTTT; D gene: TRBD1; V gene: TRBV7-2; clone size: few; J gene: TRBJ1-4
CDR3 protein: CASSLQGRSGETQYF; CDR3 DNA: TGTGCCAGCAGCCTACAGGGGAGGTCCGGTGAGACCCAGTACTTC; D gene: .; V gene: TRBV6-1; clone size: many; J gene: TRBJ2-5
CDR3 protein: CASSINLGRNYGYTF; CDR3 DNA: TGTGCCAGCAGCATAAACCTCGGTCGTAACTATGGCTACACCTTC; D gene: .; V gene: TRBV7-2; clone size: .; J gene: TRBJ1-2
CDR3 protein: CASSGGRRTPRNEQFF; CDR3 DNA: TGTGCCAGCAGTGGTGGCCGACGAACACCAAGGAATGAGCAGTTCTTC; D gene: .; V gene: TRBV25-1; clone size: few; J gene: TRBJ2-1
CDR3 protein: CASSLELGDTGELFF; CDR3 DNA: TGCGCCAGCAGCTTGGAACTGGGGGACACCGGGGAGCTGTTTTTT; D gene: .; V gene: TRBV5-1; clone size: .; J gene: TRBJ2-2
CDR3 protein: CASSQDIGLAVYEQYF; CDR3 DNA: TGTGCCAGCAGCCAAGATATTGGGCTAGCGGTATACGAGCAGTACTTC; D gene: TRBD2; V gene: TRBV4-2; clone size: few; J gene: TRBJ2-7
CDR3 protein: CASSRWQGRGLDEQFF; CDR3 DNA: TGCGCCAGCAGCCGGTGGCAGGGCAGGGGGCTCGATGAGCAGTTCTTC; D gene: TRBD1; V gene: TRBV5-1; clone size: few; J gene: TRBJ2-1
CDR3 protein: CASSQAGTGAFNYGYTF; CDR3 DNA: TGTGCCAGCAGCCAAGCCGGGACAGGGGCATTTAACTATGGCTACACCTTC; D gene: TRBD1; V gene: TRBV14; clone size: .; J gene: TRBJ1-2
CDR3 protein: CSVVEGGGEQYF; CDR3 DNA: TGCAGCGTTGTGGAAGGGGGCGGCGAGCAGTACTTC; D gene: TRBD1; V gene: TRBV29-1; clone size: many; J gene: TRBJ2-7
CDR3 protein: CSFDRVSYNEQFF; CDR3 DNA: TGCAGCTTTGACAGGGTTTCCTACAATGAGCAGTTCTTC; D gene: TRBD1; V gene: TRBV29-1; clone size: many; J gene: TRBJ2-1
CDR3 protein: CSVDGLAESYNEQFF; CDR3 DNA: TGCAGCGTTGATGGACTAGCGGAGAGCTACAATGAGCAGTTCTTC; D gene: TRBD2; V gene: TRBV29-1; clone size: .; J gene: TRBJ2-1
CDR3 protein: CASSPPGAHYGYTF; CDR3 DNA: TGTGCCAGCAGCCCCCCAGGGGCCCACTATGGCTACACCTTC; D gene: .; V gene: TRBV25-1; clone size: many; J gene: TRBJ1-2
CDR3 protein: CASSTQLAARRSNEQFF; CDR3 DNA: TGTGCCAGTAGTACCCAGCTAGCGGCCAGGCGCTCTAATGAGCAGTTCTTC; D gene: TRBD2; V gene: TRBV19; clone size: .; J gene: TRBJ2-1
CDR3 protein: CASSSDTLRGQYF; CDR3 DNA: TGTGCCAGCAGCTCGGACACCCTTAGGGGCCAGTACTTC; D gene: .; V gene: TRBV11-2; clone size: few; J gene: TRBJ2-5
CDR3 protein: CAISESRLAEDTQYF; CDR3 DNA: TGTGCCATCAGTGAGTCGAGACTAGCCGAGGATACGCAGTATTTT; D gene: TRBD2; V gene: TRBV10-3; clone size: .; J gene: TRBJ2-3
CDR3 protein: CSAVAGGYTGELFF; CDR3 DNA: TGCAGTGCGGTAGCGGGAGGGTACACCGGGGAGCTGTTTTTT; D gene: TRBD2; V gene: TRBV20-1; clone size: few; J gene: TRBJ2-2